This T cell receptor beta chain was sequenced for a study of T cell changes during pregnancy in multiple sclerosis. The germline V gene has CDR1 SGHAT and CDR2 FQNNGV. V shed 5 bases and J shed 4 bases, with 12 bases lying between them. This CDR3 region has 15 residues. Assay: immunoSEQ multiplex PCR; the TCRdb copy retains only in-frame clones and omits some. The sample comprises approximately 51,000 clones, 90% to 95% of which are singletons, and about 0.56% rests with the top ten. This TCR was sampled from a female donor with multiple sclerosis, enrolled in a pregnancy study. Material: CD4+ T cells from peripheral blood mononuclear cells, obtained in the second trimester of pregnancy. This chain uses TRBV11-2 with TRBJ2-6, with D possibly matching TRBD2 (6 bases). The DNA for the CDR3 is TGTGCCAGCAGCCCCACGGGAGCCGGGGCCAACGTCCTGACTTTC. Translated: CASSPTGAGANVLTF. The full variable domain, in which reference TRBV11-2 and TRBJ2-6 provide the parts outside the CDR3, is EAGVAQSPRYKIIEKRQSVAFWCNPISGHATLYWYQQILGQGPKLLIQFQNNGVVDDSQLPKDRFSAERLKGVDSTLKIQPAKLEDSAVYLCASSPTGAGANVLTFGAGSRLTVL.